This TCR beta chain was sequenced during a study of Ad26.COV2.S vaccination and SARS-CoV-2 variants. At the level of the study: Sample donor was a member of the COV1001 Ad26.COV2.S trial arm. Donor got 5x10^10 or 1x10^11 viral particles of Ad26.COV2.S.

Generated by immunoSEQ multiplex PCR, the TCRdb table keeps only in-frame clones and is missing some. The table lists hundreds of thousands of clones, about 89% of them singletons. Documented treatment: some 20 received Ad26.COV2.S at low or high dose, single or two shots; 5 received placebo; per-sample allocation not given. Sampling occurred on day 63 after the first vaccine or placebo injection. What was given as vaccine was an Ad26 vector encoding Wuhan-strain SARS-CoV-2 spike. Study-wide results and caveats: It is possible that the TCR breadth and depth analyses underestimated the total T cell responses.

Looked up from germline, CDR1 is MGHRA and CDR2 is YSYEKL. V was trimmed by 3 bases and J by 8 bases, leaving 7 bases between them. The CDR3 has 12 amino acids. As to this clone: Its antigen is as yet unknown.

This sequence joins TRBV4-1 and TRBJ1-4; maybe TRBD1 (6 bases). The clonotype was recovered from a person between 18 and 65 years old who received the Ad26.COV2.S COVID-19 vaccine or a placebo. The material sequenced was peripheral blood, taken in a trial of Ad26.COV2.S vaccine versus placebo. CDR3 residues: CASSHDREKLFF. CDR3 nucleotide sequence: TGCGCCAGCAGCCACGACAGGGAAAAACTGTTTTTT.